The next 15 T cell receptor beta chains were all read from a single sample in a study of OX40 agonist ivuxolimab in advanced cancers. Data came from immunoSEQ multiplex PCR; TCRdb stores just in-frame clones and leaves some out. The repertoire holds roughly 56,000 clones, with approximately 86% as singletons. The starting material was CD4+ or CD8+ T cells sorted from blood, obtained in a trial of the OX40 agonist ivuxolimab. All receptors come from an adult with an advanced solid tumor such as melanoma, head and neck, liver or kidney cancer.

This clone was counted a single time. The chain uses TRBV5-5 and TRBJ2-7, with D uncertain. Trimming left V 4 bases short and J 0 bases short, with 8 bases between. Germline V gives CDR1 SGHKS, CDR2 YYEKEE (reference sequence). The CDR3 is 13 amino acids. In nucleotides, the CDR3 is TGTGCCAGCAGCATGGCGGCCTCCTACGAGCAGTACTTC. The encoded protein is CASSMAASYEQYF.

V and J are TRBV7-2 and TRBJ2-1, with D uncertain. Germline CDR1 is SGHTA and CDR2 is FQGNSA. Between the trimmed V and J ends, which lost 0 bases and 0 bases, there was a span of 9 bases. CDR3 size: 16 residues. For the CDR3, the DNA is TGTGCCAGCAGCTTAGCTCCTAACCCCTCCTACAATGAGCAGTTCTTC. As protein: CASSLAPNPSYNEQFF.

This sequence joins TRBV6-1 and TRBJ1-1; D uncertain. V lost 4 bases, J lost 2 bases, and 8 bases lay in between. CDR3 length: 13 residues. Germline V gene sequence: CDR1 MNHNS, CDR2 SASEGT. The CDR3 coding sequence is TGTGCCAGCAGTGCGACACGAAACACTGAAGCTTTCTTT. It codes for CASSATRNTEAFF.

This sequence joins TRBV6-1 and TRBJ1-1; D may be TRBD1 (6 bases). The CDR3 totals 13 residues. With 6 bases removed from V and 2 bases from J, the gap between germline ends came to 10 bases. From germline, CDR1 is MNHNS and CDR2 SASEGT. The CDR3 region has the DNA TGTGCCAGCAGCAAACAGGGTAACACTGAAGCTTTCTTT. This codes for CASSKQGNTEAFF.

This clone was counted a few times. This chain links TRBV19 with TRBJ1-6; D gene unclear. The CDR3 has 15 residues. Trimming pared 6 bases from V and 8 bases from J, leaving 17 bases between. Germline V CDR1 and CDR2: LNHDA, SQIVND (reference sequence). The CDR3 spells CASSIQQDAYSPLHF. The DNA for the CDR3 is TGTGCCAGTAGCATACAACAAGATGCCTATTCACCCCTCCACTTT. The full variable domain, in which reference TRBV19 and TRBJ1-6 provide the parts outside the CDR3, is DGGITQSPKYLFRKEGQNVTLSCEQNLNHDAMYWYRQDPGQGLRLIYYSQIVNDFQKGDIAEGYSVSREKKESFPLTVTSAQKNPTAFYLCASSIQQDAYSPLHFGNGTRLTVT.

A word on this clone: Other nucleotide sequences in the sample specify the same CDR3. V gene TRBV6-5 combines with J gene TRBJ1-2; 8 nucleotides align to TRBD1. With V trimmed by 0 bases and J by 4 bases, 1 base remained unmatched. The CDR3 extends over 14 amino acids. Per the germline V gene, CDR1 is MNHEY and CDR2 is SVGAGI. For the CDR3, the DNA is TGTGCCAGCAGTTACTCCACAGGGGGCTATGGCTACACCTTC. Amino acid sequence: CASSYSTGGYGYTF.

This rearrangement joins TRBV7-9 to TRBJ2-5; 10 bases agree with TRBD2. Germline V CDR1 and CDR2: SEHNR, FQNEAQ (reference sequence). This CDR3 has 15 amino acids. V was clipped by 7 bases and J by 7 bases; unmatched bases: 12. CDR3 sequence: CASTLSGGGTGTQYF. The CDR3 DNA is TGTGCCAGCACCCTAAGCGGGGGGGGCACAGGGACCCAGTACTTC.

The rearrangement links TRBV6-1 to TRBJ2-7, with 10 bases fitting TRBD1. The V and J ends lost 8 bases and 1 base, in that order; junction bases with no gene match: 8. CDR1 MNHNS and CDR2 SASEGT come from the germline V gene. The CDR3 is 15 residues long. The CDR3 here is CASHTGTGASYEQYF. In nucleotides, the CDR3 is TGTGCCAGCCATACCGGGACAGGGGCTTCCTACGAGCAGTACTTC.

The V gene is TRBV2, the J gene TRBJ1-6; 8 positions match TRBD1. With 3 bases clipped from V and 7 bases from J, the junction kept 2 bases outside the gene matches. CDR1 is SNHLY and CDR2 is FYNNEI in the germline V gene. The CDR3 length is 14 residues. CDR3 amino acids: CASSERTGNSPLHF. The CDR3 DNA follows: TGTGCCAGCAGTGAGCGGACAGGGAATTCACCCCTCCACTTT. The complete variable domain, with remaining parts taken from reference TRBV2 and TRBJ1-6, reads EPEVTQTPSHQVTQMGQEVILRCVPISNHLYFYWYRQILGQKVEFLVSFYNNEISEKSEIFDDQFSVERPDGSNFTLKIRSTKLEDSAMYFCASSERTGNSPLHFGNGTRLTVT.

In regard to this clone: At the DNA level, this CDR3 is encoded by other sequences in the same sample as well. The V call is TRBV5-1, the J call TRBJ1-1; D might be TRBD1 (5 bases). The V end lost 5 bases, the J end lost 2 bases, and 10 bases lay between the germline ends. CDR1 is SGHRS and CDR2 is YFSETQ in the germline V gene. CDR3 size: 13 residues. This CDR3 is CASSSTGNTEAFF. In nucleotides, the CDR3 is TGCGCCAGCAGTTCTACAGGTAACACTGAAGCTTTCTTT.

This sequence joins TRBV2 and TRBJ2-7, with TRBD2 matching 10 bases. The CDR3 extends over 15 amino acids. Germline CDR1 is SNHLY and CDR2 is FYNNEI. V lost 2 bases, J lost 6 bases, and 7 bases stayed unmatched. The CDR3 here is CASSERVAGGAEQYF. DNA for the CDR3: TGTGCCAGCAGTGAACGGGTAGCGGGAGGTGCCGAGCAGTACTTC.

This sequence joins TRBV12-5 and TRBJ2-1; maybe TRBD2 (5 bases). With 0 bases removed from V and 8 bases from J, the gap between germline ends came to 5 bases. The CDR3 runs to 12 residues. Germline CDR1 reads LGHNT; CDR2 reads FRNRAP. CDR3 protein: CASGLVADEQFF. CDR3 bases: TGTGCTAGTGGTTTGGTAGCGGATGAGCAGTTCTTC.

The chain uses TRBV4-1 and TRBJ1-1, with a possible D match to TRBD1 (6 bases). V lost 2 bases and J lost 1, with 11 bases in between. The germline CDR1 and CDR2 sequences are MGHRA and YSYEKL. This CDR3 has 15 residues. The CDR3 loop reads CASSQPTGRNTEAFF. The CDR3, as DNA: TGCGCCAGCAGCCAACCGACAGGACGGAACACTGAAGCTTTCTTT.

Only a few counts were recorded for this clone. The rearrangement joins TRBV19 to TRBJ1-2, with 9 bases that match TRBD1. CDR3 size: 14 residues. Germline V lookup: CDR1 LNHDA, CDR2 SQIVND (reference sequence). V was pared by 8 bases and J by 7 bases, with 11 bases of the junction left unmatched. CDR3 sequence: CASAPGQGSSGYTF. The DNA of the CDR3 is TGTGCCAGTGCACCGGGACAGGGATCCTCTGGCTACACCTTC.

The chain links TRBV4-2 to TRBJ1-4; D remains unclear. The CDR3 extends over 16 amino acids. The germline V gene has CDR1 LGHNA and CDR2 YNFKEQ. Trimming left V 0 bases short and J 0 bases short, with 8 bases between. CDR3 in amino acids: CASSQELAATNEKLFF. The CDR3 nucleotides are TGTGCCAGCAGCCAAGAACTTGCCGCAACTAATGAAAAACTGTTTTTT.